Following are 8 T cell receptor beta chains from one sample sequenced in a study of graft-versus-host responses after intestinal transplantation. TCRdb's table, derived via immunoSEQ multiplex PCR, lists solely in-frame clones and lacks some. Here the sample spans roughly 100,000 clones, 93% being singletons. No cognate antigen is known for these TCRs. Sequenced material: unstimulated CD8+ T cells sorted from spleen or lymph node cells, taken before intestinal transplant. The origin of the receptors is a human donor who received an intestinal transplant.

This sequence joins TRBV30 and TRBJ1-2; 7 bases fit TRBD1. Germline V gene lookup returns CDR1 GTSNPN and CDR2 SVGIG (reference sequence). This CDR3 spans 12 amino acids. Trimming at V came to 7 bases and at J to 7 bases, leaving 9 bases not matched to a gene. The CDR3, as DNA: TGTGCCTTGACAGGGTACCCTCTTGGCTACACCTTC. Residues: CALTGYPLGYTF.

The chain joins TRBV9 to TRBJ1-1; the D gene is possibly TRBD1 (5 bases). Deletions cut 3 bases from V and 10 bases from J, with 25 bases between. The CDR3 runs to 16 residues. Germline CDR1 and CDR2: SGDLS and YYNGEE. The CDR3 bases are TGTGCCAGCAGCGCCGGGACCGATCCCTGGGCCTCGGGAGCTTTCTTT. Protein product: CASSAGTDPWASGAFF.

The chain recombines TRBV14 with TRBJ2-3; D gene unclear. Trimming took 4 bases from V and 2 from J, leaving 13 bases between them. The CDR3 extends over 15 amino acids. In germline, CDR1 is SGHDN, CDR2 FVKESK. CDR3 coding DNA: TGTGCCAGCAGCCCACGCTCGTTTCCCACAGATACGCAGTATTTT. Protein sequence: CASSPRSFPTDTQYF.

V usage is TRBV7-6 and J usage is TRBJ1-6, with D perhaps TRBD1 (6 bases). Looked up from germline, CDR1 is SGHVS and CDR2 is FNYEAQ. The V end was cut by 8 bases, the J end by 0 bases, with 17 bases between. There are 17 residues in the CDR3. The CDR3 protein is CASRLTGASSYNSPLHF. In nucleotides, the CDR3 is TGTGCCAGCCGCCTGACAGGCGCGAGCTCCTATAATTCACCCCTCCACTTT.

The gene calls are TRBV23-1 and TRBJ2-1, with D possibly called TRBD1 or TRBD2 (5 bases each). TRBV23-1 qualifies as an ORF whose function is uncertain. CDR3 length equals 17 residues. The V gene lost 3 bases and the J gene lost 9 bases, with 24 bases spanning the gap. CDR3 bases: TGCGCCAGCAGTCATCCAACCCGGGACCGTCCGGTGGGTGAGCAGTTCTTC. Translated, it gives CASSHPTRDRPVGEQFF.

The J gene is TRBJ2-7, the V gene TRBV6-1; TRBD2 agrees at 8 bases. Losses at the gene ends were 2 bases for V and 3 bases for J; bases not matched to a gene: 6. CDR3 length: 15 residues. The germline gives CDR1 MNHNS, CDR2 SASEGT. CDR3 DNA sequence: TGTGCCAGCAGTGAACTTCGACTAGCGTACTACGAGCAGTACTTC. This codes for CASSELRLAYYEQYF.

The V call is TRBV6-5, the J call TRBJ2-3; 7 bases map to TRBD2. The CDR3 is 16 amino acids. Germline lookup yields CDR1 MNHEY and CDR2 SVGAGI. Losses at the gene ends were 1 base for V and 1 base for J; bases not matched to a gene: 5. CDR3 in amino acids: CASSYFGREGTDTQYF. The CDR3 DNA reads as TGTGCCAGCAGTTACTTCGGTCGGGAGGGCACAGATACGCAGTATTTT.

The V and J genes are TRBV11-2 and TRBJ2-1; TRBD1 matches at 9 bases. The length of the CDR3 is 15 residues. Germline trimming cut 4 bases from V and 6 bases from J; bases unmatched to any gene: 7. The germline CDR1 and CDR2 sequences are SGHAT and FQNNGV. CDR3 sequence: CASSCHRGHSNEQFF. In DNA, the CDR3 is TGTGCCAGCAGCTGCCACAGGGGGCATTCCAATGAGCAGTTCTTC. Full variable domain (remainder filled in from reference TRBV11-2 and TRBJ2-1): EAGVAQSPRYKIIEKRQSVAFWCNPISGHATLYWYQQILGQGPKLLIQFQNNGVVDDSQLPKDRFSAERLKGVDSTLKIQPAKLEDSAVYLCASSCHRGHSNEQFFGPGTRLTVL.